This T cell receptor beta chain originates from a study of blood T cell repertoires in COVID-19. Looking at the study overall: From T cells, B-cell-depleted T cells, or PBMCs came the material, which was cDNA or gDNA.

In the authors' methods: Researchers report that nucleated cell counts were estimated from reference gene primer amplification. Assay: immunoSEQ multiplex PCR; the TCRdb copy retains only in-frame clones and omits some. From that table come the V and J calls and clone size; the DNA was used to work out D and trimming. The table includes about 250,000 clones, over 75% detected once. Living in roughly 23 US areas, the participants were between about 18 and 95 years of age. Among Cohort 3 donors, those recovered had two negative PCRs, clearance, or symptom resolution. Germline CDR1 reads SNHLY; CDR2 reads FYNNEI. After removal of 7 bases from V and 9 bases from J, the junction contained 8 bases not matched to a gene. The CDR3 length is 15 residues.

The clonotype comes from a young woman who had recovered from COVID-19. Input material: PBMCs or T cells enriched from blood (not recorded which). The V gene is TRBV2, the J gene TRBJ1-6; 11 nucleotides align to TRBD1. The CDR3 reads CASIEDRGLSSPLHF. In nucleotides, the CDR3 is TGTGCCAGCATTGAGGACAGGGGGCTTAGTTCACCCCTCCACTTT.